This entry lists 19 T cell receptor beta chains sequenced from one sample in a study of cytomegalovirus exposure and HLA in healthy donors. A multiplex PCR was run with 60 Vbeta primers and 13 Jbeta primers. Profiling relied on immunoSEQ multiplex PCR, and the TCRdb table lists in-frame clones only, not all of them. The sample has 80,000 or so clones. Sequencing input: PBMCs. Receptors were obtained from a woman in her 30s in good health and CMV-seronegative.

The chain employs TRBV9 and TRBJ1-2; D is possibly TRBD1 (6 bases). The CDR3 contains 14 residues. Germline V CDR1 and CDR2: SGDLS, YYNGEE. Deletions cut 4 bases from V and 5 bases from J, with 15 bases between. CDR3: CASSPQQGPYGYTF. In nucleotides, the CDR3 is TGTGCCAGCAGCCCCCAACAGGGACCTTATGGCTACACCTTC.

The chain employs TRBV4-1 and TRBJ2-1; 14 nucleotides line up with TRBD2. Germline V CDR1 and CDR2: MGHRA, YSYEKL. The CDR3 spans 20 residues. The trim removed 3 bases at V and 2 bases at J, leaving 12 bases unmatched. The chain's CDR3 is CASSHAQSGTSGGPYNEQFF. Written as DNA, the CDR3 is TGCGCCAGCAGCCATGCTCAATCCGGGACTAGCGGGGGCCCCTACAATGAGCAGTTCTTC.

This sequence joins TRBV5-1 and TRBJ1-1, with 8 bases aligning to TRBD1. Germline V gives CDR1 SGHRS, CDR2 YFSETQ. The CDR3 runs 14 residues. V dropped 4 bases and J dropped 3; count of bases not matched to a gene: 5. This CDR3 reads CASSPSGQDTEAFF. Written as DNA, the CDR3 is TGCGCCAGCAGCCCGTCGGGACAGGACACTGAAGCTTTCTTT. Filled out from reference TRBV5-1 and TRBJ1-1, the complete variable domain reads KAGVTQTPRYLIKTRGQQVTLSCSPISGHRSVSWYQQTPGQGLQFLFEYFSETQRNKGNFPGRFSGRQFSNSRSEMNVSTLELGDSALYLCASSPSGQDTEAFFGQGTRLTVV.

The chain carries TRBV2 and TRBJ1-5; the D is unclear. This CDR3 spans 12 amino acids. Germline CDR1 reads SNHLY; CDR2 reads FYNNEI. Trimming removed 6 bases at V and 3 bases at J, with 6 bases between. The CDR3 region has the DNA TGTGCCAGCAGGGGCCCCAATCAGCCCCAGCATTTT. Its protein is CASRGPNQPQHF. Looking up the rest from reference TRBV2 and TRBJ1-5 gives the full variable domain: EPEVTQTPSHQVTQMGQEVILRCVPISNHLYFYWYRQILGQKVEFLVSFYNNEISEKSEIFDDQFSVERPDGSNFTLKIRSTKLEDSAMYFCASRGPNQPQHFGDGTRLSIL.

The rearrangement uses TRBV6-1 and TRBJ2-7; a possible D gene is TRBD1 (5 bases). CDR3 size: 13 residues. Trimming took 6 bases from V and 5 from J, leaving 14 bases between them. Germline V lookup: CDR1 MNHNS, CDR2 SASEGT. The CDR3 reads CASRKGYADEQYF. The CDR3 DNA reads as TGTGCCAGCAGGAAGGGGTACGCGGACGAGCAGTACTTC.

The chain combines TRBV21-1 with TRBJ1-1; TRBD1, the table's D call, was not compared with the DNA. TRBV21-1 is noted as a pseudogene. The CDR3 sequence is 12 residues long. CDR3 sequence (DNA): TGTGCCAGCCGTGGGGGCAGGACTGAAGCTTTCTTT. Protein product: CASRGGRTEAFF.

The rearrangement uses TRBV5-4 and TRBJ1-2; 9 nucleotides line up with TRBD1. With V trimmed by 0 bases and J by 4 bases, 1 base remained unmatched. The CDR3 runs to 14 residues. Looked up from germline, CDR1 is SGHNT and CDR2 is YYREEE (reference sequence). The CDR3 sequence: CASSLGDRVYGYTF. CDR3 nucleotides: TGTGCCAGCAGCTTGGGGGACAGGGTCTATGGCTACACCTTC.

The gene calls are TRBV2 and TRBJ1-2; the match to TRBD1 covers 9 bases. Unmatched junction bases numbered 5, after V lost 5 bases and J lost 1 base. Germline values: CDR1 SNHLY, CDR2 FYNNEI. This CDR3 has 15 residues. DNA for the CDR3: TGTGCCAGCAGTTCCCAGACAGGGGGTAACTATGGCTACACCTTC. Translation gives CASSSQTGGNYGYTF.

The chain combines TRBV7-6 with TRBJ2-7, with 10 nucleotides matching TRBD1. V shed 4 bases and J 3 bases; nucleotides not matched to a gene: 6. Germline V gene lookup returns CDR1 SGHVS and CDR2 FNYEAQ. This CDR3 has 15 amino acids. The CDR3 DNA follows: TGTGCCAGCAGCTCGGGACAGGGGACCAACTACGAGCAGTACTTC. Its translation is CASSSGQGTNYEQYF.

The chain recombines TRBV19 with TRBJ1-1, with 7 bases that match TRBD1. From germline, CDR1 is LNHDA and CDR2 SQIVND (reference sequence). CDR3 length: 13 amino acids. V trimming: 3 bases; J trimming: 8 bases; junction bases outside the gene matches: 6. The CDR3 DNA follows: TGTGCCAGTAGTATCGGGGCAGGGGGGGAAGCTTTCTTT. It encodes CASSIGAGGEAFF.

The V and J genes are TRBV29-1 and TRBJ1-4, with D unresolved. The CDR3 is made up of 13 amino acids. Germline loops: CDR1 SQVTM, CDR2 ANQGSEA. Trimming left V 5 bases short and J 8 bases short, with 15 bases between. The CDR3 here is CSVLSTRSEKLFF. The CDR3 DNA reads as TGCAGCGTTTTATCTACCCGGAGCGAAAAACTGTTTTTT.

The genes are TRBV18 and TRBJ2-2; 7 bases match TRBD1. Germline-derived CDR1 and CDR2 are KGHSH and LQKENI. After removal of 3 bases from V and 6 bases from J, the junction contained 7 bases not matched to a gene. CDR3 length: 15 amino acids. The CDR3, as DNA: TGTGCCAGCTCACCGCGACAGGGTCGGGCCGGGGAGCTGTTTTTT. It encodes CASSPRQGRAGELFF. Based on the CDR3 plus reference TRBV18 and TRBJ2-2, the full variable domain is NAGVMQNPRHLVRRRGQEARLRCSPMKGHSHVYWYRQLPEEGLKFMVYLQKENIIDESGMPKERFSAEFPKEGPSILRIQQVVRGDSAAYFCASSPRQGRAGELFFGEGSRLTVL.

This chain connects TRBV12-5 to TRBJ1-2; 9 bases line up with TRBD1. The CDR3 contains 17 residues. V gave up 0 bases and J gave up 7 bases; unmatched junction bases: 12. CDR1 and CDR2 from the germline V gene are LGHNT and FRNRAP. CDR3 DNA: TGTGCTAGTGGTTTGGTAGGGACAGGGATTATGGCCGGTGGCTACACCTTC. It encodes CASGLVGTGIMAGGYTF.

The gene calls are TRBV4-2 and TRBJ1-2, with D perhaps TRBD1 (6 bases). CDR3 length: 19 amino acids. Trimming shortened V by 0 bases and J by 3 bases, and 23 bases separated the two germline ends. Germline assignment: CDR1 LGHNA and CDR2 YNFKEQ. The CDR3, as DNA: TGTGCCAGCAGCCAAGATAGGGGGGGCGCCCCTAGGGTCGACTATGGCTACACCTTC. Its translation: CASSQDRGGAPRVDYGYTF.

The rearrangement links TRBV2 to TRBJ1-1, with TRBD1 as a possible D gene (5 bases). Germline V gives CDR1 SNHLY, CDR2 FYNNEI. The ends were cut back, 5 bases at V and 6 bases at J, with 10 bases in the middle. The CDR3 extends over 12 amino acids. Written as DNA, the CDR3 is TGTGCCAGCAGTACAGGTTTCGCTGAAGCTTTCTTT. Translating gives CASSTGFAEAFF.

The V call is TRBV27, the J call TRBJ1-6; D remains ambiguous. This CDR3 spans 12 amino acids. V was trimmed by 3 bases and J by 7 bases, leaving 4 bases between them. Germline V gene sequence: CDR1 MNHEY, CDR2 SMNVEV (reference sequence). The CDR3 sequence: CASSFLNSPLHF. In DNA, the CDR3 is TGTGCCAGCAGTTTTCTAAATTCACCCCTCCACTTT.

The genes are TRBV9 and TRBJ1-6; tentatively, D is TRBD1 (5 bases). Trimming shortened V by 0 bases and J by 6 bases, and 13 bases separated the two germline ends. The CDR3 has 16 residues. The germline gives CDR1 SGDLS, CDR2 YYNGEE. The CDR3 DNA sequence: TGTGCCAGCAGCGTAGGTTCCGGGACTACTAATTCACCCCTCCACTTT. Protein: CASSVGSGTTNSPLHF.

This chain connects TRBV7-2 to TRBJ1-2; 9 nucleotides line up with TRBD1. Unmatched junction bases numbered 7, after V lost 0 bases and J lost 8 bases. CDR1 SGHTA and CDR2 FQGNSA come from the germline V gene. This CDR3 spans 15 amino acids. CDR3 sequence: CASSLAGGTGSGYTF. CDR3 DNA sequence: TGTGCCAGCAGCTTAGCAGGGGGGACAGGGAGCGGCTACACCTTC.

The chain joins TRBV25-1 to TRBJ1-6, with D possibly matching TRBD1 (6 bases). The CDR3 length is 14 residues. Trimming left V 8 bases short and J 7 bases short, with 15 bases between. The germline V gene encodes CDR1 MGHDK and CDR2 SYGVNS. The CDR3 loop reads CASGNRELNSPLHF. The CDR3 bases are TGTGCCAGCGGCAACAGGGAGTTAAATTCACCCCTCCACTTT.